Shown below are 20 T cell receptor beta chains from a single sample sequenced in a study of immune evolution from preneoplasia to lung adenocarcinoma. Profiled with immunoSEQ multiplex PCR; TCRdb holds only in-frame clones, not every one. The table has thousands of clones, around nine tenths seen once; the top ten hold 2% to 2.5%. The sequenced sample consisted of FFPE atypical adenomatous hyperplasia tissue from the lung. Subset described: atypical adenomatous hyperplasia (AAH), lung preneoplasia. The origin of the receptors is a person between 65 and 79 years old with lung adenocarcinoma.

This rearrangement joins TRBV7-9 to TRBJ2-5, with 11 bases lining up with TRBD2. The J segment lost 5 bases and the V segment lost 2 bases, leaving 4 bases of the junction unmatched. The germline V gene has CDR1 SEHNR and CDR2 FQNEAQ (reference sequence). This CDR3 is built from 15 residues. CDR3 sequence reads: CASSLSLAGGETQYF. The CDR3 DNA is TGTGCCAGCAGCTTAAGTCTAGCGGGAGGCGAGACCCAGTACTTC.

Concerning this clone itself: At one boundary the junction diverges from the germline segment, which might be a read error. Other nucleotide sequences from this sample produce the same CDR3. V gene TRBV11-2 combines with J gene TRBJ2-1; possible D gene TRBD2, 5 bases. The CDR3 covers 13 residues. Germline-derived CDR1 and CDR2 are SGHAT and FQNNGV. CDR3 DNA sequence: TGCGCCAGCAGCTTAGATCTCGAGGGAGAGCAGTTCTTC. Amino acid sequence: CASSLDLEGEQFF.

The table lists this clone with a count of one. This chain uses TRBV9 with TRBJ2-2, with a possible D match to TRBD1 (7 bases). V was clipped by 4 bases and J by 4 bases, with 17 bases between them. The CDR3 runs to 16 residues. Germline-derived CDR1 and CDR2 are SGDLS and YYNGEE. Here the CDR3 reads CASSLDRDLSTGELFF. DNA of the CDR3: TGTGCCAGCAGCCTAGACAGGGACTTAAGCACCGGGGAGCTGTTTTTT.

V gene TRBV21-1 combines with J gene TRBJ1-5; the table assigns TRBD1, which was not confirmed against the DNA. TRBV21-1 corresponds to a pseudogene. There are 15 residues in the CDR3. The CDR3 sequence: CASSKVGAADQPQHF. CDR3 in DNA: TGTGCCAGCAGCAAAGTGGGGGCCGCGGATCAGCCCCAGCATTTT.

This chain uses TRBV11-3 with TRBJ1-3; possible D gene TRBD1, 5 bases. CDR3 length: 15 residues. CDR1 is SGHNT and CDR2 is YENEEA in the germline V gene. V was shortened by 3 bases and J by 0 bases, with 9 bases between the two germline ends. CDR3 sequence reads: CASSLGVNSGNTIYF. The CDR3 coding sequence is TGTGCCAGCAGCTTGGGGGTGAACTCTGGAAACACCATATATTTT.

This sequence joins TRBV6-6 and TRBJ1-5; TRBD1 might be the D (5 bases). CDR1 MNHNY and CDR2 SVGAGI come from the germline V gene (reference sequence). V shed 0 bases and J shed 3 bases, with 12 bases lying between them. The length of the CDR3 is 16 residues. As DNA, the CDR3 is TGTGCCAGCAGTTACTCGGGAGGACAATTCAATCAGCCCCAGCATTTT. This encodes CASSYSGGQFNQPQHF.

The CDR3 here is CATSRVGTNTGELFF. The CDR3 region has the DNA TGTGCCACCAGCAGAGTAGGGACAAACACCGGGGAGCTGTTTTTT. The chain uses TRBV15 and TRBJ2-2; weak D call: TRBD1 (6 bases). Germline V gene data show CDR1 as LNHNV and CDR2 as YYDKDF (reference sequence). The CDR3 runs 15 residues. V was trimmed by 1 base and J by 2 bases, leaving 8 bases between them.

The gene calls are TRBV6-6 and TRBJ2-5; D not certain. In germline, CDR1 is MNHNY, CDR2 SVGAGI (reference sequence). The germline V and J ends were trimmed by 2 bases and 5 bases, with 9 bases remaining between them. The CDR3 totals 13 residues. In DNA, the CDR3 is TGTGCCAGCAGTTACGGGAACGGGGAGACCCAGTACTTC. It encodes CASSYGNGETQYF.

This chain links TRBV11-2 with TRBJ2-2, with TRBD2 matching 8 bases. Trimming removed 5 bases from V and 4 bases from J; junction bases left unmatched: 6. Germline loops: CDR1 SGHAT, CDR2 FQNNGV. This CDR3 contains 15 residues. The CDR3 is CASSPLAGGTGELFF. The CDR3 nucleotides are TGTGCCAGCAGCCCCCTGGCGGGGGGCACCGGGGAGCTGTTTTTT.

The rearrangement joins TRBV6-1 to TRBJ2-1; TRBD1 aligns across 7 bases. V lost 7 bases and J lost 2; bases outside the gene matches: 8. Germline CDR1 and CDR2: MNHNS and SASEGT. The CDR3 runs to 15 residues. CDR3 nucleotide sequence: TGTGCCAGCACCAGCAGGGGGAAGACCTACAATGAGCAGTTCTTC. Protein sequence: CASTSRGKTYNEQFF.

This clone was seen just once. In DNA form, the CDR3 reads TGTGCCAGCACGGACGGGACAGTCAGACCGATCTATGGCTACACCTTC. This sequence encodes CASTDGTVRPIYGYTF. The chain carries TRBV7-9 and TRBJ1-2, with TRBD1 matching over 7 bases. The V gene's germline CDR1 is SEHNR and CDR2 FQNEAQ (reference sequence). This CDR3 comprises 16 residues. Trimming removed 7 bases from V and 4 bases from J; junction bases left unmatched: 15.

The chain employs TRBV5-6 and TRBJ1-2, with D perhaps TRBD1 (6 bases). CDR3 length equals 13 residues. V shed 1 base and J shed 7 bases, with 11 bases lying between them. Germline V gene lookup returns CDR1 SGHDT and CDR2 YYEEEE. The CDR3 protein is CASSLTGIGGYTF. The CDR3 region has the DNA TGTGCCAGCAGCTTGACAGGGATCGGTGGCTACACCTTC.

The rearrangement joins TRBV7-9 to TRBJ2-7; D uncertain. The germline CDR1 and CDR2 sequences are SEHNR and FQNEAQ (reference sequence). This CDR3 has 15 residues. The V end lost 3 bases, the J end lost 2 bases, and 14 bases lay between the germline ends. CDR3 sequence (DNA): TGTGCCAGCAGCTTCGAGCCCCAGGTCGCCTACGAGCAGTACTTC. This gives the protein CASSFEPQVAYEQYF.

This rearrangement joins TRBV6-5 to TRBJ1-5; 8 nucleotides line up with TRBD1. Germline CDR1 reads MNHEY; CDR2 reads SVGAGI. J gave up 5 bases and V 6 bases, and 9 bases lay outside the gene matches. The CDR3 is made up of 15 amino acids. The CDR3 DNA reads as TGTGCCAGCAGATCTTCCGGGACAGGAGATCAGCCCCAGCATTTT. This sequence encodes CASRSSGTGDQPQHF.

The chain recombines TRBV18 with TRBJ2-7; the D gene is possibly TRBD2 (6 bases). This CDR3 contains 15 residues. With 2 bases removed from V and 2 bases from J, the gap between germline ends came to 13 bases. CDR1 and CDR2 from the germline V gene are KGHSH and LQKENI. CDR3 sequence reads: CASSPGSGGTYEQYF. The CDR3, as DNA: TGTGCCAGCTCACCAGGGTCCGGAGGGACCTACGAGCAGTACTTC.

V is TRBV7-9 and J is TRBJ1-1, with 9 bases aligning to TRBD1. J was trimmed by 6 bases and V by 8 bases; bases with no gene match: 7. The germline CDR1 and CDR2 sequences are SEHNR and FQNEAQ (reference sequence). This CDR3 is built from 13 residues. The CDR3 loop reads CASRDRDAPEAFF. CDR3 DNA sequence: TGTGCCAGCCGGGACAGGGATGCTCCTGAAGCTTTCTTT.

The V gene is TRBV29-1, the J gene TRBJ2-6; D not resolved. V lost 3 bases, J lost 0 bases, and 3 bases lay in between. The CDR3 extends over 13 amino acids. Germline CDR1 SQVTM, CDR2 ANQGSEA. This chain's CDR3 is CSVDTSGANVLTF. In DNA, the CDR3 is TGCAGCGTTGATACCTCTGGGGCCAACGTCCTGACTTTC. Looking up the rest from reference TRBV29-1 and TRBJ2-6 gives the full variable domain: SAVISQKPSRDICQRGTSLTIQCQVDSQVTMMFWYRQQPGQSLTLIATANQGSEATYESGFVIDKFPISRPNLTFSTLTVSNMSPEDSSIYLCSVDTSGANVLTFGAGSRLTVL.

The CDR3 coding sequence is TGTGCCAGCAGGGAACGACTGGGGCGGCTCTCCTACAATGAGCAGTTCTTC. It specifies CASRERLGRLSYNEQFF. V gene TRBV6-1 combines with J gene TRBJ2-1; tentative D call: TRBD1 (5 bases). Germline assignment: CDR1 MNHNS and CDR2 SASEGT. V was shortened by 6 bases and J by 0 bases, with 18 bases between the two germline ends. This CDR3 has 17 amino acids.

V is TRBV7-2 and J is TRBJ2-5; no definite D call. The germline V gene encodes CDR1 SGHTA and CDR2 FQGNSA. This CDR3 spans 12 amino acids. Deletions cut 5 bases from V and 5 bases from J, with 9 bases between. CDR3 nucleotide sequence: TGTGCCAGCAGCATTTTAGGGGAGACCCAGTACTTC. It encodes CASSILGETQYF.

This clone was counted a few times. The V gene is TRBV5-6, the J gene TRBJ2-7; D is uncertain. Germline-derived CDR1 and CDR2 are SGHDT and YYEEEE. The length of the CDR3 is 14 residues. V was cut by 2 bases and J by 0 bases, with 9 bases left in between. The CDR3 loop reads CASSFRSRSYEQYF. The CDR3 DNA reads TGTGCCAGCAGCTTCCGGAGTCGCTCCTACGAGCAGTACTTC.